This record concerns one T cell receptor beta chain sequence. These data are taken from a study of T cells in tuberculosis. Study as a whole: IGRA-negative adolescents, IGRA-positive adolescents with latent tuberculosis and adults with active tuberculosis formed this South African cohort.

This CDR3 is 17 amino acids long. Clones were read by immunoSEQ multiplex PCR, and TCRdb kept only the in-frame ones, dropping some. Of tens of thousands of clones in the sample, 85% to 95% were seen once. The receptor comes from a donor between 10 and 35 years old with latent tuberculosis or without tuberculosis infection. Some clones in this sample may be carry-over from other donors' samples. Sequencing was done on a sample of PBMCs. The chain links TRBV21-1 to TRBJ1-3; the D call in the table, TRBD1, was not verified against the DNA. TRBV21-1 has pseudogene status. The CDR3 sequence is CASSRRDRGYSGNTIYF. The CDR3, as DNA: TGTGCCAGCAGCAGAAGGGACAGGGGCTACTCTGGAAACACCATATATTTT.